The 25 T cell receptor beta chains below all came from one sample that was sequenced in a study of lymphopenia after photon versus proton radiotherapy. Here immunoSEQ multiplex PCR was the method, and the copy in TCRdb shows in-frame clones only, minus some. The sample consists of about 70,000 clones, 87% of them appearing once. This specimen was peripheral blood, taken from a patient treated with proton-based radiotherapy. These receptor sequences come from a man older than 75 with esophageal cancer.

The J gene is TRBJ1-6, the V gene TRBV5-1, with 7 bases lining up with TRBD1. The CDR3 covers 15 residues. The trim removed 0 bases at V and 7 bases at J, leaving 4 bases unmatched. Germline values: CDR1 SGHRS, CDR2 YFSETQ. Here the CDR3 reads CASSLGGTDNSPLHF. Here the CDR3 DNA reads TGCGCCAGCAGCTTGGGAGGGACAGACAATTCACCCCTCCACTTT.

The chain employs TRBV25-1 and TRBJ2-3; the D gene is possibly TRBD2 (5 bases). The CDR3 covers 14 residues. Trimming left V 7 bases short and J 1 base short, with 12 bases between. Germline CDR1 MGHDK, CDR2 SYGVNS. The CDR3 region is CASTSEVGTDTQYF. CDR3 in DNA: TGTGCCAGCACATCGGAGGTGGGCACAGATACGCAGTATTTT.

The CDR3 sequence is CASSQDPGVSGNTIYF. The CDR3 bases are TGCGCCAGCAGCCAAGATCCAGGAGTCTCTGGAAACACCATATATTTT. The V gene is TRBV4-3, the J gene TRBJ1-3; D unclear. V was trimmed by 0 bases and J by 0 bases, leaving 9 bases between them. There are 16 residues in the CDR3. The germline gives CDR1 LGHNA, CDR2 YSLEER.

The V and J genes are TRBV5-4 and TRBJ1-2, with 8 bases fitting TRBD1. CDR1 is SGHNT and CDR2 is YYREEE in the germline V gene (reference sequence). Trimming cost V 0 bases and J 4 bases; bases outside gene matches: 5. The CDR3 runs 15 residues. The CDR3 bases are TGTGCCAGCAGCTTGGATGCCGGACAGGGCTATGGCTACACCTTC. Its protein is CASSLDAGQGYGYTF.

The CDR3 bases are TGTGCCAGCAGCGCCAGCGGCGACAATGAGCAGTTCTTC. Protein: CASSASGDNEQFF. The chain couples TRBV9 to TRBJ2-1, with TRBD2 as a possible D gene (5 bases). This CDR3 spans 13 amino acids. Per the germline V gene, CDR1 is SGDLS and CDR2 is YYNGEE. The V and J ends lost 3 bases and 5 bases respectively, with 9 bases between them.

This chain uses TRBV30 with TRBJ1-1; TRBD1 agrees at 8 bases. The germline CDR1 and CDR2 sequences are GTSNPN and SVGIG (reference sequence). The CDR3 loop spans 13 amino acids. With 5 bases clipped from V and 1 base from J, the junction kept 3 bases outside the gene matches. In DNA, the CDR3 is TGTGCCTGGGCAGGACAGGGGAACACTGAAGCTTTCTTT. It codes for CAWAGQGNTEAFF.

This clone was seen only once. V gene TRBV18 combines with J gene TRBJ1-4; TRBD1 aligns across 8 bases. This CDR3 has 16 residues. CDR1 is KGHSH and CDR2 is LQKENI in the germline V gene. V lost 3 bases, J lost 8 bases, and 11 bases stayed unmatched. The DNA for the CDR3 is TGTGCCAGCTCACCGAATGGACAGGGAGGCCTCGAAAAACTGTTTTTT. It is translated as CASSPNGQGGLEKLFF.

The chain joins TRBV6-1 to TRBJ2-6; the D is unclear. CDR3 length: 15 residues. CDR1 and CDR2 from the germline V gene are MNHNS and SASEGT. Between the trimmed V and J ends, which lost 7 bases and 0 bases, there was a span of 10 bases. The CDR3 region is CASTKRLSGANVLTF. The CDR3 DNA is TGTGCCAGCACCAAGAGGCTCTCTGGGGCCAACGTCCTGACTTTC.

This clone showed up just a few times. The chain carries TRBV9 and TRBJ1-3; 7 bases agree with TRBD1. CDR1 and CDR2 (germline): SGDLS, YYNGEE. Trimming cost V 3 bases and J 0 bases; bases outside gene matches: 3. The CDR3 runs to 15 residues. The CDR3 protein is CASSATGFSGNTIYF. The CDR3 region has the DNA TGTGCCAGCAGCGCGACAGGGTTCTCTGGAAACACCATATATTTT.

On this clone itself: Germline and junction disagree at one end, which may indicate a read error. The genes are TRBV7-7 and TRBJ2-1; TRBD2 matches 7 bases. The CDR3 runs 13 residues. CDR1 and CDR2 (germline): SSHAT, FNYEAQ (reference sequence). CDR3 in amino acids: CASSPRGENEQFF. The CDR3 nucleotides read TGTGCTAGCAGCCCCCGGGGGGAAAATGAGCAGTTCTTC.

The rearrangement joins TRBV27 to TRBJ1-6, with D tentatively TRBD1 (5 bases). V was trimmed by 6 bases and J by 6 bases, leaving 21 bases between them. The CDR3 has 17 amino acids. Germline lookup yields CDR1 MNHEY and CDR2 SMNVEV (reference sequence). The CDR3 nucleotides read TGTGCCAGCAGACCCGCGGCTGGGGGGGTAGGTAATTCACCCCTCCACTTT. Translated, it gives CASRPAAGGVGNSPLHF.

In this sample, this clone turned up once. CDR3 DNA sequence: TGTGCCACCGCAAAAATACAGAATACGCAGTATTTT. It translates to CATAKIQNTQYF. The chain links TRBV25-1 to TRBJ2-3, with unresolved D. From germline, CDR1 is MGHDK and CDR2 SYGVNS. The CDR3 covers 12 residues. V was cut by 10 bases and J by 7 bases, with 15 bases left in between.

This chain joins TRBV18 and TRBJ2-3, with unresolved D. The germline CDR1 and CDR2 sequences are KGHSH and LQKENI. The CDR3 has 15 amino acids. Trimming cost V 3 bases and J 0 bases, with 10 bases left between them. CDR3 coding DNA: TGTGCCAGCTCACCGAGTTTGGGAAGCACAGATACGCAGTATTTT. It codes for CASSPSLGSTDTQYF.

This chain uses TRBV29-1 with TRBJ1-1; 9 nucleotides match TRBD1. The CDR3 length is 13 residues. Germline V lookup: CDR1 SQVTM, CDR2 ANQGSEA. Germline trimming cut 6 bases from V and 4 bases from J; bases unmatched to any gene: 6. CDR3 nucleotides: TGCAGCGTCGCCGGGACAGGGAGCACTGAAGCTTTCTTT. This sequence encodes CSVAGTGSTEAFF.

This clone was picked up one time. The chain joins TRBV5-1 to TRBJ1-2; D may be TRBD1 (5 bases). This CDR3 contains 13 residues. Germline CDR1 is SGHRS and CDR2 is YFSETQ. V lost 5 bases, J lost 4 bases, and 12 bases lay in between. The CDR3 sequence: CASRTGTGYGYTF. In nucleotides, the CDR3 is TGCGCCAGCAGAACCGGGACGGGCTATGGCTACACCTTC.

The CDR3 bases are TGTGCCAGCCAAAGGGTGGTCGGGGCCAACGTCCTGACTTTC. This translates into CASQRVVGANVLTF. This rearrangement joins TRBV19 to TRBJ2-6; D is unclear. Germline CDR1 LNHDA, CDR2 SQIVND (reference sequence). The CDR3 consists of 14 residues. V gave up 9 bases and J gave up 4 bases, with 13 bases separating them.

The chain joins TRBV5-1 to TRBJ2-7; TRBD1 matches at 7 bases. The CDR3 runs 14 residues. Germline CDR1 is SGHRS and CDR2 is YFSETQ. The trim removed 4 bases at V and 2 bases at J, leaving 6 bases unmatched. CDR3 coding DNA: TGCGCCAGCAGCGGGACAGCACCGGCCTACGAGCAGTACTTC. Its translation is CASSGTAPAYEQYF.

Here the CDR3 DNA reads TGTGCCAGCAGTGGAATTACAAGTTCTGGGGCCAACGTCCTGACTTTC. Translated: CASSGITSSGANVLTF. The chain has TRBV25-1 and TRBJ2-6; D is ambiguous. Trimming removed 4 bases from V and 1 base from J, with 11 bases in between. Germline CDR1 and CDR2: MGHDK and SYGVNS. The CDR3 is 16 residues long. The full variable domain, with the rest looked up from reference TRBV25-1 and TRBJ2-6, is EADIYQTPRYLVIGTGKKITLECSQTMGHDKMYWYQQDPGMELHLIHYSYGVNSTEKGDLSSESTVSRIRTEHFPLTLESARPSHTSQYLCASSGITSSGANVLTFGAGSRLTVL.

The chain recombines TRBV7-3 with TRBJ2-7; a weak D match, TRBD2 (6 bases). In germline, CDR1 is SGHTA, CDR2 FQGTGA. The CDR3 is 13 residues long. The germline V and J ends were trimmed by 5 bases and 0 bases, with 8 bases remaining between them. In nucleotides, the CDR3 is TGTGCCAGCAGCCGCGGGGTCTCCTACGAGCAGTACTTC. As protein: CASSRGVSYEQYF.

The chain couples TRBV29-1 to TRBJ2-1, with a possible D match to TRBD1 (5 bases). Trimming cost V 5 bases and J 0 bases, with 8 bases left between them. The CDR3 contains 13 residues. Per germline, CDR1 SQVTM and CDR2 ANQGSEA. CDR3 nucleotides: TGCAGCGTTCGTCAGGGCTCCTACAATGAGCAGTTCTTC. The encoded protein is CSVRQGSYNEQFF.

V and J are TRBV4-2 and TRBJ1-1; the D is unclear. V lost 0 bases and J 5 bases, leaving 10 bases between the germline ends. The germline V gene encodes CDR1 LGHNA and CDR2 YNFKEQ. This CDR3 contains 14 residues. The CDR3 reads CASSQEVRGTEAFF. DNA of the CDR3: TGTGCCAGCAGCCAAGAAGTGCGCGGAACTGAAGCTTTCTTT.

The CDR3 DNA reads TGTGCCAGCAGTACCAGCCGGGGGCCCGGCGGGCCCTACACTGAAGCTTTCTTT. Residues: CASSTSRGPGGPYTEAFF. J is TRBJ1-1 and V is TRBV11-2, with D possibly being TRBD1 (6 bases). This CDR3 contains 18 residues. Germline values: CDR1 SGHAT, CDR2 FQNNGV. V dropped 6 bases and J dropped 3 bases, with 26 bases sitting between them. The full variable domain, rest sourced from reference TRBV11-2 and TRBJ1-1, is EAGVAQSPRYKIIEKRQSVAFWCNPISGHATLYWYQQILGQGPKLLIQFQNNGVVDDSQLPKDRFSAERLKGVDSTLKIQPAKLEDSAVYLCASSTSRGPGGPYTEAFFGQGTRLTVV.

The rearrangement links TRBV4-3 to TRBJ1-2, with TRBD1 matching 10 bases. The junction had 12 bases not matched to a gene; V was cut back by 1 base and J by 7 bases. Germline lookup yields CDR1 LGHNA and CDR2 YSLEER. This CDR3 is 17 amino acids long. CDR3 amino acids: CASSQGGDRGRFGGYTF. CDR3 nucleotides: TGCGCCAGCAGCCAAGGTGGGGACAGGGGAAGGTTCGGTGGCTACACCTTC.

This chain connects TRBV7-8 to TRBJ2-5; D ambiguous. The J call is doubtful: the DNA matches TRBJ2-7 better. CDR1 SGHVS and CDR2 FQNEAQ come from the germline V gene. This CDR3 region has 15 residues. The CDR3: CASSPQFGYSYEQYF. The CDR3 coding sequence is TGTGCCAGCAGCCCACAGTTCGGGTACTCCTACGAGCAGTACTTC.

The chain has TRBV10-3 and TRBJ2-7; TRBD2 might be the D (5 bases). Per the germline V gene, CDR1 is ENHRY and CDR2 is SYGVKD. V shed 6 bases and J shed 2 bases, with 11 bases lying between them. The CDR3 totals 13 residues. CDR3 DNA: TGTGCCATCAGCGTGGAGGAGACCTACGAGCAGTACTTC. It is translated as CAISVEETYEQYF.